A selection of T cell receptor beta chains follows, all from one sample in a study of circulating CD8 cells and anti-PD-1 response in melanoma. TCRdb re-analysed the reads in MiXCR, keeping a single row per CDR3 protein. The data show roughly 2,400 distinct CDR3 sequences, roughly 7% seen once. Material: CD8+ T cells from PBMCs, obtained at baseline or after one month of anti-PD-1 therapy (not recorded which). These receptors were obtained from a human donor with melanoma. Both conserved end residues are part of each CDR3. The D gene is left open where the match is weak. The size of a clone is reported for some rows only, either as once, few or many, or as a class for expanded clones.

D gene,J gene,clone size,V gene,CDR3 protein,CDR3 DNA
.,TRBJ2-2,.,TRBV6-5,CASSYESPGELFF,TGTGCCAGCAGTTATGAGAGCCCCGGGGAGCTGTTTTTT
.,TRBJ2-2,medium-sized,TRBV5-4,CASTPARGRGTGELFF,TGTGCCAGCACCCCCGCGCGGGGTAGGGGCACCGGGGAGCTGTTTTTT
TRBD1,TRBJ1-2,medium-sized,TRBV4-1,CASSQAGTAYGYTF,TGCGCCAGCAGCCAAGCCGGGACAGCCTATGGCTACACCTTC
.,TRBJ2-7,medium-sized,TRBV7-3,CASSLDRGPIYEQYF,TGTGCCAGCAGCCTTGACAGAGGGCCTATCTACGAGCAGTACTTC
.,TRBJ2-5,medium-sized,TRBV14,CASSQDRNRAQETQYF,TGTGCCAGCAGCCAAGATCGTAATAGGGCGCAAGAGACCCAGTACTTC
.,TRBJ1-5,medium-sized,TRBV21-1,CASTLFSSQPQHF,TGTGCCAGCACCCTGTTTTCTTCTCAGCCCCAGCATTTT
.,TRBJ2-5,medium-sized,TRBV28,CASSLILQETQYF,TGTGCCAGCAGTTTAATTCTACAAGAGACCCAGTACTTC
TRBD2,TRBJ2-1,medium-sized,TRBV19,CASSTGLAGANEQFF,TGTGCCAGTAGTACGGGACTAGCGGGGGCCAATGAGCAGTTCTTC
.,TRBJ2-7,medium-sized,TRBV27,CASSLSGGPYEQYF,TGTGCCAGCAGTTTATCAGGGGGGCCCTACGAGCAGTACTTC
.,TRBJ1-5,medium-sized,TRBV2,CASSEGAADQPQHF,TGTGCCAGCAGTGAAGGGGCAGCTGATCAGCCCCAGCATTTT